This T cell receptor (beta chain) was sequenced during a study of graft-versus-host responses after intestinal transplantation. Comments on this clone: Its antigen is unidentified.

TCRdb's table, derived via immunoSEQ multiplex PCR, lists solely in-frame clones and lacks some. The sample holds tens of thousands of clones, about 91% seen once. The study, taken as a whole, reports: Present in recipient marrow, GvH clones included some that appeared first in ileum or blood.

The CDR3 totals 16 residues. The V end lost 4 bases, the J end lost 1 base, and 14 bases lay between the germline ends. Germline values: CDR1 LNHDA, CDR2 SQIVND (reference sequence). The chain recombines TRBV19 with TRBJ1-3; D is perhaps TRBD1 (5 bases). The clonotype originates from a human patient who received an intestinal transplant, so some T cells may come from the graft donor. The sequences come from PBMCs, collected 524 days after transplant. In DNA, the CDR3 is TGTGCCAGTAGTACTGCGGCCAGGGTGTCTGGAAACACCATATATTTT. Protein product: CASSTAARVSGNTIYF. Full variable domain (remainder filled in from reference TRBV19 and TRBJ1-3): DGGITQSPKYLFRKEGQNVTLSCEQNLNHDAMYWYRQDPGQGLRLIYYSQIVNDFQKGDIAEGYSVSREKKESFPLTVTSAQKNPTAFYLCASSTAARVSGNTIYFGEGSWLTVV.